This T cell receptor beta chain comes out of a study of T cell responses to AZD1222 COVID-19 vaccine (dated by TCRdb to the early 2020s). About the full investigation: AZD1222 recipients with second doses at about 4 weeks or about 12 weeks were pooled, because spike-specific TCR depth and breadth did not differ between schedules. A total of about 230 trial participants underwent TCR sequencing, of whom 200 to 220 received two doses of AZD1222 and around 26 received two doses of the MenACWY control vaccine. Enrollment into the trials was organized by age into subgroups of 18-55, 56-69 and 70-plus years, and those subgroups contained roughly 150, 30 and 60 TCR-sequenced participants, respectively.

What the time point label conveys for this sample: baseline before first vaccination. Samples from vaccinated people were obtained from the UK trials COV001 and COV002, which included a single-blind randomized controlled phase 2/3 trial of AZD1222 (ChAdOx1 nCoV-19) in healthy adults. Trial participant PBMC samples were collected at day 0 and day 28 after the second dose for TCRbeta chain sequencing. Paper-wide results and their limitations: Because no day 14 peak-response samples were available, repertoires were characterized only after the peak T cell response. Most participants were white British and females outnumbered males, and the authors suggested that clonal diversity may have been underestimated. Vaccine-associated CD4 TCRs spanned the whole spike protein, with dominant responses in regions 160-218 and 743-854. In the small 56-69-year group, the increase in depth fell short of significance, most likely because of low power. Reportedly, close to half of the unique spike-specific TCRs recognized epitopes lying outside the regions that are mutated in the B.1.351 and B.1.1.7 variants. Conclusions about previously exposed vaccinees were limited because only six AZD1222 recipients were SARS-CoV-2 seropositive at baseline. Spike-specific TCR breadth and depth rose significantly after two AZD1222 doses compared with day 0 and with MenACWY recipients.

Compared with germline, V lacks 5 bases and J lacks 8 bases; bases without a gene match: 12. Looking up the germline V gene (reference sequence) yields CDR1 SGHAT and CDR2 FQDESV. CDR3 length: 16 amino acids, cysteine to phenylalanine. CDR3 DNA is the only sequence kept; it has 48 bases, read in frame from the first base. About this clone: What this receptor recognizes is not known. Qualities for individual bases were not recorded, and no much larger clone is one base off.

The CDR3 regions of human TCRbeta chains were analyzed by immunosequencing. In the paper's pipeline: Repertoire TCRs were checked for matches against a reference library of SARS-CoV-2-specific TCRs that had been generated using the MIRA antigen-specificity platform. Breadth was defined as the fraction of unique TCRs that were SARS-CoV-2-associated. Depth was defined as the fraction of total T cells that were SARS-CoV-2-associated. Using the MIRA data, each spike-specific TCR was assigned both to the spike region to which the TCR was reactive and to a CD4 or CD8 class. Log10-transformed breadth and depth values were compared by one-way ANOVA with Sidak's multiple comparisons tests. TCRdb limited this immuneACCESS table to in-frame rearrangements with V and J called. A share of clones is missing; checked studies link under half to unresolved V genes, and the rest is unexplained. The DNA gave D and trimming, while V, J and clone size come from that table. The sample table shows around 180,000 clones, and 90% are seen once. The ten largest account for approximately 2.9% of the sample.

This sequence uses TRBV11-1 and TRBJ1-2; 12 bases in the junction line up with TRBD1. This specimen was peripheral blood, taken on day 0 of AZD1222 vaccination. This receptor was taken from an adult in good health. The base sequence is TGTGCCAGCAGCCTACCGGGACAGGGGGCGTTAAGGGGCTACACCTTC. Its protein product is CASSLPGQGALRGYTF.